The source of this T cell receptor beta chain is a study of shared clonotypes between healthy human individuals. Points from the study as a whole: Estimated richness values were generally larger in naive subsets than in memory subsets.

This clone was detected only a few times. Antigen: not known. Profiling relied on immunoSEQ multiplex PCR, and the TCRdb table lists in-frame clones only, not all of them. Counted here are more than 150,000 clones, 66% occurring once; the ten biggest clones make up roughly 10%. The clonotype originates from a man aged 25 to 45 in good health. The sample taken for sequencing was memory CD4+ T cells sorted from blood. Subset meaning: CD45RA-negative fraction.

The CDR3 here is CASPRGRPIVDTGELFF. The CDR3 coding sequence is TGTGCCAGCCCGAGGGGGCGCCCTATAGTGGACACCGGGGAGCTGTTTTTT. J is TRBJ2-2 and V is TRBV5-8; TRBD1 aligns across 7 bases. Trimming cost V 7 bases and J 3 bases; bases outside gene matches: 15. The germline V gene has CDR1 SGHTS and CDR2 YDEGEE. This CDR3 is 17 amino acids long.